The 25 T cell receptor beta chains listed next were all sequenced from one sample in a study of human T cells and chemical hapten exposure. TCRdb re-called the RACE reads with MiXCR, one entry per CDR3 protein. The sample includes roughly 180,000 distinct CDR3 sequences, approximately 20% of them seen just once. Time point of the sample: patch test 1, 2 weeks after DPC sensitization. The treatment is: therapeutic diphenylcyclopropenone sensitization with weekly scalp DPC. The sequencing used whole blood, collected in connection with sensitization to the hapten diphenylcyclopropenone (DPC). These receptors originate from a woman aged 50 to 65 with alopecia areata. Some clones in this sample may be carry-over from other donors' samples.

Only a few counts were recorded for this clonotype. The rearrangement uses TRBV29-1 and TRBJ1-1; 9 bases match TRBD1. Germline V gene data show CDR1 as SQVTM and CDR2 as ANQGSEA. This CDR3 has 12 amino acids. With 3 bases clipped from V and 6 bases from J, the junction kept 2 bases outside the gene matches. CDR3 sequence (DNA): TGCAGCGTTGAGGGACAGGGTCCTGAAGCTTTCTTT. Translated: CSVEGQGPEAFF.

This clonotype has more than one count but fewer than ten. CDR3 nucleotide sequence: TGTGCCAGCTCACCACTTGGTAACAATCAGCCCCAGCATTTT. It is translated as CASSPLGNNQPQHF. The rearrangement joins TRBV18 to TRBJ1-5; D is unresolved. Trimming took 1 base from V and 3 from J, leaving 7 bases between them. The CDR3 loop spans 14 amino acids. The germline gives CDR1 KGHSH, CDR2 LQKENI.

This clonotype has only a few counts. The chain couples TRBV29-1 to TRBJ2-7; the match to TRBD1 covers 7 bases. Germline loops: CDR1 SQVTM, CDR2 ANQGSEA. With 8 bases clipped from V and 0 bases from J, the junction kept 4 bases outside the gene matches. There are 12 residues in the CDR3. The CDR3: CSTRTGSYEQYF. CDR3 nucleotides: TGCAGCACCCGGACAGGCTCCTACGAGCAGTACTTC.

CDR3 in amino acids: CASSHDPGRENLRRNSPLHF. The CDR3, as DNA: TGTGCCAGCAGTCACGACCCGGGACGTGAAAACCTCAGGAGGAATTCACCCCTCCACTTT. This chain links TRBV6-6 with TRBJ1-6; maybe TRBD1 (5 bases). Trimming left V 5 bases short and J 7 bases short, with 30 bases between. This CDR3 is 20 amino acids long. The germline V gene has CDR1 MNHNY and CDR2 SVGAGI (reference sequence).

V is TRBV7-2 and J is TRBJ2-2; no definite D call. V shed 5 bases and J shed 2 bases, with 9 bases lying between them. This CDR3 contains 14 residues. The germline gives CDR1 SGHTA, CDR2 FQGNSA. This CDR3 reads CASSLMLNTGELFF. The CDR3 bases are TGTGCCAGCAGCCTAATGCTCAACACCGGGGAGCTGTTTTTT.

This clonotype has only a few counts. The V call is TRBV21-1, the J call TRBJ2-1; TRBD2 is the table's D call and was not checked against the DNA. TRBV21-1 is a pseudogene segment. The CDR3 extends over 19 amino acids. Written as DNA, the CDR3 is TGTGCCAGCATCCAGACTAGCGGGAGGGCCTTTGTCGAGGACAATGAGCAGTTCTTC. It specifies CASIQTSGRAFVEDNEQFF.

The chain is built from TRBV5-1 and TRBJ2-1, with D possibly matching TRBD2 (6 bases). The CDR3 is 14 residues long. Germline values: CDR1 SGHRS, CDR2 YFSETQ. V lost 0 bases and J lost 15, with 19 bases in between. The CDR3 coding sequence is TGCGCCAGCAGCTTGGTCCCCCCCCGAGGGGAGGCGTTCTTC. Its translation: CASSLVPPRGEAFF.

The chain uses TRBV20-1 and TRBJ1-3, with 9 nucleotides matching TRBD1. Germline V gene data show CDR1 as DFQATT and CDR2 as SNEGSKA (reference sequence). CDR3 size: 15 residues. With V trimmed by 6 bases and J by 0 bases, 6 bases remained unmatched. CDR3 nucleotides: TGCAGTGCGCACAGGGGGCTTATCTCTGGAAACACCATATATTTT. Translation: CSAHRGLISGNTIYF.

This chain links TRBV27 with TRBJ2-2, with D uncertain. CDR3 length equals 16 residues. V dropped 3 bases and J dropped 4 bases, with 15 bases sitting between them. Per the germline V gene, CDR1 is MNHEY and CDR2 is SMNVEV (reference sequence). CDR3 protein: CASSFRPFAVTGELFF. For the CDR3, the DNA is TGTGCCAGCAGTTTTAGACCCTTCGCGGTCACCGGGGAGCTGTTTTTT.

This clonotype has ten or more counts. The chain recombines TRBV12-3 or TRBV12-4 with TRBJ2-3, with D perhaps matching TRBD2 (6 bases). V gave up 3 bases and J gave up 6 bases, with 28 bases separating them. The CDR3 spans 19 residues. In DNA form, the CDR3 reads TGTGCCAGCAGTTTCACCGCACGGAGGGTCTCGGACTTCATGGATACGCAGTATTTT. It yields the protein CASSFTARRVSDFMDTQYF.

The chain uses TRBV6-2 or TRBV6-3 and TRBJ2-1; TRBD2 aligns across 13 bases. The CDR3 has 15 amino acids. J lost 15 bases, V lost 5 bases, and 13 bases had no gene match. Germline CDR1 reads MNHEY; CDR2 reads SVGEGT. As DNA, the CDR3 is TGTGCCAGCAGTCGGAGGGGACTAGCGGGAAGGGCATGGTTCTTC. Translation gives CASSRRGLAGRAWFF.

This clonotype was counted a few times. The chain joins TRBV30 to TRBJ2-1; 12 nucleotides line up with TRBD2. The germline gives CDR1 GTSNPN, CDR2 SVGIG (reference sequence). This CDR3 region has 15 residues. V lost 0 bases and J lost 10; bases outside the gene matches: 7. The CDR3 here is CAWSVRGLAGREQFF. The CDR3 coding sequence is TGTGCCTGGAGTGTACGAGGACTAGCGGGACGGGAGCAGTTCTTC.

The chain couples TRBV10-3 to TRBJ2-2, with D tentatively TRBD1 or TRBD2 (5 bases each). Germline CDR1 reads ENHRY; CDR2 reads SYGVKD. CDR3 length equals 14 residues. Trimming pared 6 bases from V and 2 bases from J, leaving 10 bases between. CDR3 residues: CAIRRDLNTGELFF. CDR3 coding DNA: TGTGCCATCAGAAGGGACCTCAACACCGGGGAGCTGTTTTTT.

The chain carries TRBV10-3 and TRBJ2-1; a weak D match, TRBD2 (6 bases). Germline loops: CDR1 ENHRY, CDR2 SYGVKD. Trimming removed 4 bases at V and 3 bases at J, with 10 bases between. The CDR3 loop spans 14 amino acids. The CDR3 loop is CAISVPGLYNEQFF. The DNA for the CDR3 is TGTGCCATCAGTGTTCCGGGACTCTACAATGAGCAGTTCTTC.

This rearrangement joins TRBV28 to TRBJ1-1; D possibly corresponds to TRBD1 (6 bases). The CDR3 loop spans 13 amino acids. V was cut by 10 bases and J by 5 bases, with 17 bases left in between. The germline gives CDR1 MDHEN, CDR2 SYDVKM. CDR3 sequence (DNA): TGTGCCACCACCACAGGGAGAGTAACTGAAGCTTTCTTT. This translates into CATTTGRVTEAFF.

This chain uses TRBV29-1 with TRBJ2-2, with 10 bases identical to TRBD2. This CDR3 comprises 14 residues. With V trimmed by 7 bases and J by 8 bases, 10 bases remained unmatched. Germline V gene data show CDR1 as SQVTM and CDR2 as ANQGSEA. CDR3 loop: CSAEGLARGGELFF. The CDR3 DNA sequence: TGCAGCGCAGAGGGACTAGCGAGAGGGGGGGAGCTGTTTTTT.

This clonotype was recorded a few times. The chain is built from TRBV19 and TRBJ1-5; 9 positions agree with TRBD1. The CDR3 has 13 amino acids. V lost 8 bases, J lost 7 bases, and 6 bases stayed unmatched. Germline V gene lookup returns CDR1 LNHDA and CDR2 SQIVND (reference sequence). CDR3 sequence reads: CASRDRDRQPQHF. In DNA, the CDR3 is TGTGCCAGTCGGGACAGGGATAGACAGCCCCAGCATTTT.

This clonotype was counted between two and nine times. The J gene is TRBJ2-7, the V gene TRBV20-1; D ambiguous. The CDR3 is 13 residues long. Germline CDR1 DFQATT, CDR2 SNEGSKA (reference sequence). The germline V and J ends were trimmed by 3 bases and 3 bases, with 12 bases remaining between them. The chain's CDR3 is CSARTSTRYEQYF. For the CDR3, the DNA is TGCAGTGCTAGGACCTCAACTCGCTACGAGCAGTACTTC.

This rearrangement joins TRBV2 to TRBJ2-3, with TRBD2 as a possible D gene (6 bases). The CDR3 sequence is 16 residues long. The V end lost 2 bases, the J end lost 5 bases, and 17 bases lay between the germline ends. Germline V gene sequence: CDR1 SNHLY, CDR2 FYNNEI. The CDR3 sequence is CASSETSTLWGDTQYF. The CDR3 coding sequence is TGTGCCAGCAGTGAAACTAGCACGCTTTGGGGAGATACGCAGTATTTT.

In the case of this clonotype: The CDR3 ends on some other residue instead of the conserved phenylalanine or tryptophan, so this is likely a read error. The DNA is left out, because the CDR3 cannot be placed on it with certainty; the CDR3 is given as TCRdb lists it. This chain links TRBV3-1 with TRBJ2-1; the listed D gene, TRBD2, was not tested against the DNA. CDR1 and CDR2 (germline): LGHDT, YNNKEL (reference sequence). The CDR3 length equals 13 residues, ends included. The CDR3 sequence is CASSQTGAPRSTL.

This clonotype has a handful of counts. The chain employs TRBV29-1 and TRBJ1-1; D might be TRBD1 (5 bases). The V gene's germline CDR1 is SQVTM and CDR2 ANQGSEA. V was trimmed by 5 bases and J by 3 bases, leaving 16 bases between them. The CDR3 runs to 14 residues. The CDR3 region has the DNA TGCAGCGTTCTGTCAGGGAGAGGCGACACTGAAGCTTTCTTT. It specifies CSVLSGRGDTEAFF.

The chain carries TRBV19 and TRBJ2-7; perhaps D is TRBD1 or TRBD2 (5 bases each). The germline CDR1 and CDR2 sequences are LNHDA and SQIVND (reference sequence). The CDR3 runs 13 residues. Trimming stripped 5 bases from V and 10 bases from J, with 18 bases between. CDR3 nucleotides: TGTGCCAGTAGTTCCCCCGGGACGAAGTTACAGTACTTC. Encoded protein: CASSSPGTKLQYF.

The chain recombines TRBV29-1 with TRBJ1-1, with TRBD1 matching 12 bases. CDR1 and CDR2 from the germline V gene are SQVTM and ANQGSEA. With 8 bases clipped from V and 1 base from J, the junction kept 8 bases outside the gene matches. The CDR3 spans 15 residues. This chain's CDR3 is CSFSGTGGWNTEAFF. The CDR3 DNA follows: TGCAGCTTCAGTGGGACAGGGGGCTGGAACACTGAAGCTTTCTTT.

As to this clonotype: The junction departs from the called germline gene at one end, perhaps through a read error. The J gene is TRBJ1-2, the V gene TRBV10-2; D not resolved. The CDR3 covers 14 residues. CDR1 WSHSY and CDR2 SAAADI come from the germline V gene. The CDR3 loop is CASSEREGPYGCTF. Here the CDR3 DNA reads TGCGCCAGCAGTGAGCGGGAGGGCCCGTATGGCTGCACCTTC.

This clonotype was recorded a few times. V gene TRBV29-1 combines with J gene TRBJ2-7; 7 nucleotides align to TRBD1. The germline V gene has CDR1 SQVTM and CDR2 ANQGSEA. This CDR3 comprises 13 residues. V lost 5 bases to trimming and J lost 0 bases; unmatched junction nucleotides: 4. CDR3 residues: CSVRTGDSYEQYF. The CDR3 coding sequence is TGCAGCGTTAGAACAGGGGACTCCTACGAGCAGTACTTC.